What follows are 19 T cell receptor beta chains derived from one specimen sequenced in a study of cytomegalovirus exposure and HLA in healthy donors. Some clones are missing from TCRdb's copy, which holds only in-frame ones; the method was immunoSEQ multiplex PCR. The sample has 200,000 to 250,000 clones, 90% to 95% seen once; the top ten hold approximately 1%. The sequencing sample was made of PBMCs. The receptors here all came from a woman aged 18-35 years in good health and CMV-seronegative.

As for this clone: The sample has other DNA sequences that encode this CDR3 too. The CDR3 nucleotides read TGCGCCAGCAGCTTGGACATACAAGAGACCCAGTACTTC. Encoded protein: CASSLDIQETQYF. The chain recombines TRBV5-1 with TRBJ2-5, with D unresolved. The V and J ends lost 0 bases and 2 bases respectively, with 5 bases between them. CDR1 and CDR2 (germline): SGHRS, YFSETQ. The CDR3 runs to 13 residues.

This chain joins TRBV5-1 and TRBJ1-2, with TRBD1 identical over 8 bases. The CDR3 runs 14 residues. Germline CDR1 and CDR2: SGHRS and YFSETQ. The V segment lost 0 bases and the J segment 6 bases; nucleotides outside the gene matches: 4. CDR3 loop: CASSLVSGGNGYTF. Written as DNA, the CDR3 is TGCGCCAGCAGCTTGGTTTCAGGGGGCAATGGCTACACCTTC.

The V call is TRBV10-3, the J call TRBJ2-5; 11 bases map to TRBD2. J gave up 6 bases and V 4 bases, and 4 bases lay outside the gene matches. Germline V gene lookup returns CDR1 ENHRY and CDR2 SYGVKD. This CDR3 region has 14 residues. As DNA, the CDR3 is TGTGCCATCAGTGGTAGCGGGAGGGCCAAGACCCAGTACTTC. It encodes CAISGSGRAKTQYF.

This chain joins TRBV11-2 and TRBJ2-5, with D perhaps TRBD1 (5 bases). V lost 5 bases to trimming and J lost 1 base, with 11 bases between them. Germline V CDR1 and CDR2: SGHAT, FQNNGV. This CDR3 is 14 amino acids long. The CDR3 sequence: CASSPRVRQETQYF. The CDR3 nucleotides read TGTGCCAGCAGCCCCAGGGTACGCCAAGAGACCCAGTACTTC.

The rearrangement links TRBV25-1 to TRBJ2-1; possibly TRBD2 for D (5 bases). The CDR3 sequence is 14 residues long. The germline V and J ends were trimmed by 8 bases and 0 bases, with 11 bases remaining between them. Looked up from germline, CDR1 is MGHDK and CDR2 is SYGVNS. The CDR3 DNA reads TGTGCCAGCGGGCCGGGAAGCTCCTACAATGAGCAGTTCTTC. It codes for CASGPGSSYNEQFF.

V gene TRBV9 combines with J gene TRBJ2-6, with D unresolved. This CDR3 is 15 amino acids long. From germline, CDR1 is SGDLS and CDR2 YYNGEE. The V and J ends lost 3 bases and 1 base respectively, with 8 bases between them. CDR3 amino acids: CASSGLGSGANVLTF. DNA of the CDR3: TGTGCCAGCAGCGGGCTAGGTTCTGGGGCCAACGTCCTGACTTTC.

CDR3 nucleotide sequence: TGCGCCAGCAACCTGGACTCCACCTACAATGAGCAGTTCTTC. It specifies CASNLDSTYNEQFF. The V call is TRBV4-1, the J call TRBJ2-1; tentatively, D is TRBD2 (5 bases). The germline V and J ends were trimmed by 7 bases and 2 bases, with 12 bases remaining between them. In germline, CDR1 is MGHRA, CDR2 YSYEKL. The CDR3 sequence is 14 residues long.

The V gene is TRBV28, the J gene TRBJ2-1, with D possibly TRBD1 on 6 matching bases. This CDR3 region has 14 residues. Germline V gene lookup returns CDR1 MDHEN and CDR2 SYDVKM. Trimming stripped 6 bases from V and 2 bases from J, with 11 bases between. This chain's CDR3 is CASSPGDPYNEQFF. The CDR3 nucleotides read TGTGCCAGCAGCCCAGGGGATCCCTACAATGAGCAGTTCTTC.

The rearrangement joins TRBV19 to TRBJ2-2; D may be TRBD1 (6 bases). V was pared by 4 bases and J by 0 bases, with 15 bases between. The CDR3 is 17 amino acids. The germline V gene encodes CDR1 LNHDA and CDR2 SQIVND (reference sequence). Here the CDR3 reads CASSTNRQATNTGELFF. Written as DNA, the CDR3 is TGTGCCAGTAGTACCAATCGACAGGCGACGAACACCGGGGAGCTGTTTTTT.

This chain connects TRBV12-5 to TRBJ1-2, with unresolved D. Trimming removed 2 bases from V and 3 bases from J, with 7 bases in between. The CDR3 extends over 13 amino acids. Germline values: CDR1 LGHNT, CDR2 FRNRAP. The CDR3 protein is CASGLIQDYGYTF. DNA of the CDR3: TGTGCTAGTGGTTTGATCCAGGACTATGGCTACACCTTC.

This clone came up once. The V gene is TRBV30, the J gene TRBJ2-2, with 7 bases matching TRBD2. Germline V gene lookup returns CDR1 GTSNPN and CDR2 SVGIG (reference sequence). Germline trimming cut 8 bases from V and 1 base from J; bases unmatched to any gene: 16. CDR3 size: 17 residues. The CDR3 sequence: CALGLEGRGLNTGELFF. As DNA, the CDR3 is TGTGCCCTCGGTTTGGAGGGGCGGGGGTTGAACACCGGGGAGCTGTTTTTT.

The gene calls are TRBV25-1 and TRBJ2-7; TRBD1 aligns across 9 bases. Germline assignment: CDR1 MGHDK and CDR2 SYGVNS. This CDR3 has 16 residues. V shed 2 bases, J shed 2 bases, and the junction held 7 bases outside the gene matches. This CDR3 is CASSEGGRQGAYEQYF. The CDR3 DNA follows: TGTGCCAGCAGTGAAGGGGGGAGACAGGGGGCCTACGAGCAGTACTTC.

On this clone itself: Mismatch with germline at one junction end may stem from a read error. The chain is built from TRBV7-9 and TRBJ2-7, with a tentative D call TRBD2 (6 bases). Germline CDR1 and CDR2: SEHNR and FQNEAQ (reference sequence). There are 15 residues in the CDR3. The CDR3 DNA reads TGTGCCAGCAGCTTAGGGGGTAGCGGAACCTACGCGCAGTACTTC. Translating it yields CASSLGGSGTYAQYF.

The chain's CDR3 is CASSLKARSSGRESYNEQFF. DNA of the CDR3: TGTGCCAGCAGCTTAAAAGCTAGGTCTAGCGGGAGAGAGTCCTACAATGAGCAGTTCTTC. The rearrangement uses TRBV13 and TRBJ2-1; 10 bases are a match to TRBD2. The CDR3 length is 20 residues. V trimming: 2 bases; J trimming: 1 base; junction bases outside the gene matches: 14. Germline V gives CDR1 PRHDT, CDR2 FYEKMQ (reference sequence).

V gene TRBV11-2 combines with J gene TRBJ1-1; 9 bases line up with TRBD1. J gave up 7 bases and V 4 bases, and 7 bases lay outside the gene matches. The CDR3 has 14 amino acids. Germline V gene data show CDR1 as SGHAT and CDR2 as FQNNGV. The CDR3 here is CASSSGQGSGEAFF. The CDR3 DNA reads as TGTGCCAGCAGCTCCGGACAGGGGTCGGGTGAAGCTTTCTTT. Full variable domain (outside the CDR3, taken from reference TRBV11-2 and TRBJ1-1): EAGVAQSPRYKIIEKRQSVAFWCNPISGHATLYWYQQILGQGPKLLIQFQNNGVVDDSQLPKDRFSAERLKGVDSTLKIQPAKLEDSAVYLCASSSGQGSGEAFFGQGTRLTVV.

The rearrangement joins TRBV13 to TRBJ2-3, with D unresolved. CDR3 size: 12 residues. The V gene lost 5 bases and the J gene lost 8 bases, with 11 bases spanning the gap. Germline assignment: CDR1 PRHDT and CDR2 FYEKMQ (reference sequence). CDR3: CASSVTSPTQYF. In DNA form, the CDR3 reads TGTGCCAGCAGCGTAACTTCTCCTACGCAGTATTTT.

This chain joins TRBV10-1 and TRBJ2-1; D perhaps matches TRBD2 (6 bases). V lost 10 bases and J 5 bases, leaving 18 bases between the germline ends. Germline V gene lookup returns CDR1 WNHNN and CDR2 SYGVQD (reference sequence). This CDR3 has 14 residues. CDR3 protein: CATTFPGGDNEQFF. Written as DNA, the CDR3 is TGCGCCACCACGTTCCCCGGAGGGGACAATGAGCAGTTCTTC.

V usage is TRBV2 and J usage is TRBJ2-3; TRBD1 agrees at 7 bases. CDR3 length equals 16 residues. Germline-derived CDR1 and CDR2 are SNHLY and FYNNEI. Trimming at V came to 0 bases and at J to 2 bases, leaving 5 bases not matched to a gene. CDR3 sequence reads: CASSEAEGASTDTQYF. The CDR3 DNA reads as TGTGCCAGCAGTGAAGCCGAGGGGGCATCCACAGATACGCAGTATTTT.

V and J are TRBV5-4 and TRBJ1-1; maybe TRBD1 (6 bases). The CDR3 has 15 residues. The V gene lost 0 bases and the J gene lost 1 base, with 10 bases spanning the gap. The germline V gene encodes CDR1 SGHNT and CDR2 YYREEE (reference sequence). Here the CDR3 DNA reads TGTGCCAGCAGCTTGGTTCAGGGGAGGAACACTGAAGCTTTCTTT. Translating gives CASSLVQGRNTEAFF.